These T cell receptor beta chains were read from a single sample in a study of T cells in Graves' hyperthyroidism and ophthalmopathy. TCRdb independently ran MiXCR on the multiplex PCR reads; one entry per CDR3 protein. The table records a few hundred thousand distinct CDR3 sequences, roughly 15% of them present only once. Sequencing used blood. These receptors were obtained from a middle-aged woman with Graves' hyperthyroidism that later progressed to Graves' ophthalmopathy. The CDR3 runs from the conserved cysteine through the conserved F or W. The order of the fields is D gene, V gene, J gene, clone size, CDR3 protein, CDR3 DNA. A D gene is named only where the DNA matches it firmly. Expanded clones get a size class; other rows say once, few or many, or leave the size out.

.	TRBV2	TRBJ2-5	many	CASSPEIFAETQYF	TGTGCCAGCAGCCCCGAGATTTTTGCAGAGACCCAGTACTTC
.	TRBV3-1	TRBJ2-7	many	CASSSGLDYEQYF	TGTGCCAGCAGCTCTGGACTGGACTACGAGCAGTACTTC
TRBD2	TRBV5-1	TRBJ2-1	few	CASSLAGTNYNEQFF	TGCGCCAGCAGCTTGGCAGGGACTAACTACAATGAGCAGTTCTTC
.	TRBV18	TRBJ2-7	many	CASSNRARGYEQYF	TGTGCCAGCTCAAACCGGGCCCGGGGGTACGAGCAGTACTTC
TRBD2	TRBV28	TRBJ2-7	many	CASSFGTSGRALEQYF	TGTGCCAGCAGTTTTGGAACTAGCGGGAGGGCGCTCGAGCAGTACTTC
TRBD1	TRBV28	TRBJ1-5	.	CASQDRSLVQPQHF	TGTGCCAGCCAGGACAGGAGTTTAGTTCAGCCCCAGCATTTT
.	TRBV20-1	TRBJ2-1	few	CSAFDLGRFSNEQFF	TGCAGTGCTTTCGATTTGGGGCGGTTCAGCAATGAGCAGTTCTTC
.	TRBV2	TRBJ2-3	few	CASGVLARGDTQYF	TGTGCCAGTGGGGTTCTAGCGAGGGGAGATACGCAGTATTTT
TRBD1	TRBV7-2	TRBJ2-5	many	CASSPRDRARETQYF	TGTGCCAGCAGCCCGCGGGACAGGGCAAGGGAGACCCAGTACTTC
TRBD1	TRBV6-1	TRBJ1-2	many	CASSPGTVNYGYTF	TGTGCCAGCAGTCCAGGGACAGTTAACTATGGCTACACCTTC
.	TRBV6-6	TRBJ2-5	.	CASSYSTGHRGETQYF	TGTGCCAGCAGTTACTCGACGGGACACCGCGGGGAGACCCAGTACTTC
.	TRBV7-3	TRBJ1-1	many	CASSLNSGTEAFF	TGTGCCAGCAGCTTAAACTCGGGCACTGAAGCTTTCTTT
.	TRBV7-9	TRBJ2-4	many	CASSFLRGPFMDIQYF	TGTGCCAGCAGCTTCCTCCGAGGACCGTTCATGGACATTCAGTACTTC
.	TRBV29-1	TRBJ2-7	many	CSVEARTGVPYEQYF	TGCAGCGTTGAAGCTCGGACCGGGGTCCCCTACGAGCAGTACTTC